Presented here are 31 T cell receptor beta chains from one specimen sequenced in a study of naive and memory T cell subsets. General study points: Especially in CD8 cells, naive repertoires contained a few larger clonotypes, possibly CD45RA-re-expressing memory cells.

No antigens are known for them. The beta constant-region primer was an equimolar mix of two oligonucleotides covering TRBC1 and TRBC2. Ligated cDNA was amplified by four rounds of PCR with nested alpha and beta constant-region primers and SP2. TCRdb re-analysed the UMI-ligation and nested PCR reads in MiXCR, keeping a single row per CDR3 protein. The sample lists about 150,000 distinct CDR3 sequences, approximately 24% occurring once. The sample consisted of naive CD4+ T cells from blood. The receptors were gathered from a human donor in good health.

This clonotype has a count of ten or more. The rearrangement links TRBV29-1 to TRBJ2-1, with D possibly TRBD1 on 5 matching bases. Germline values: CDR1 SQVTM, CDR2 ANQGSEA. Trimming took 6 bases from V and 5 from J, leaving 17 bases between them. The CDR3 covers 14 residues. CDR3 in amino acids: CSVTSPTENNEQFF. Here the CDR3 DNA reads TGCAGCGTCACGAGCCCGACAGAAAACAATGAGCAGTTCTTC.

The rearrangement links TRBV3-1 to TRBJ1-1, with D unclear. The CDR3 spans 13 residues. CDR1 is LGHDT, CDR2 YNNKEL, per germline (reference sequence). Trimming left V 2 bases short and J 2 bases short, with 6 bases between. Written as DNA, the CDR3 is TGTGCCAGCAGCCAATCTTCCAACACTGAAGCTTTCTTT. Translation gives CASSQSSNTEAFF.

This clonotype was counted between two and nine times. The CDR3 loop reads CANTSPQGNTDTQYF. In DNA, the CDR3 is TGTGCCAACACCTCTCCACAGGGAAACACAGATACGCAGTATTTT. This chain links TRBV28 with TRBJ2-3, with D tentatively TRBD1 (6 bases). The V end lost 10 bases, the J end lost 2 bases, and 19 bases lay between the germline ends. The germline V gene has CDR1 MDHEN and CDR2 SYDVKM. This CDR3 spans 15 amino acids.

This clonotype was detected only a few times. Written as DNA, the CDR3 is TGTGCCAGCAAACCGGGACAGGGGGCGGGTCAGCCCCAGCATTTT. Protein: CASKPGQGAGQPQHF. The J gene is TRBJ1-5, the V gene TRBV28, with TRBD1 matching 12 bases. After removal of 7 bases from V and 6 bases from J, the junction contained 7 bases not matched to a gene. Germline assignment: CDR1 MDHEN and CDR2 SYDVKM. This CDR3 contains 15 residues.

A few counts support this clonotype. This sequence joins TRBV20-1 and TRBJ1-1, with 8 bases matching TRBD1. The CDR3 has 13 residues. J gave up 4 bases and V 5 bases, and 6 bases lay outside the gene matches. CDR1 and CDR2 from the germline V gene are DFQATT and SNEGSKA (reference sequence). CDR3 bases: TGCAGTGCTTACAGGGGGGAGGGCACTGAAGCTTTCTTT. Encoded protein: CSAYRGEGTEAFF.

This clonotype has just a few counts. The rearrangement links TRBV7-9 to TRBJ2-2, with a weak D call TRBD1 (6 bases). CDR1 and CDR2 (germline): SEHNR, FQNEAQ (reference sequence). The CDR3 covers 14 residues. Trimming pared 6 bases from V and 4 bases from J, leaving 12 bases between. The CDR3 coding sequence is TGTGCCAGCAGACCGGGACATGTCACCGGGGAGCTGTTTTTT. Its translation is CASRPGHVTGELFF. Complete variable domain (other parts from reference TRBV7-9 and TRBJ2-2): DTGVSQNPRHKITKRGQNVTFRCDPISEHNRLYWYRQTLGQGPEFLTYFQNEAQLEKSRLLSDRFSAERPKGSFSTLEIQRTEQGDSAMYLCASRPGHVTGELFFGEGSRLTVL.

The V gene is TRBV7-2, the J gene TRBJ2-7, with D possibly TRBD2 on 6 matching bases. Germline V gives CDR1 SGHTA, CDR2 FQGNSA. Trimming pared 3 bases from V and 9 bases from J, leaving 15 bases between. CDR3 length equals 13 residues. DNA of the CDR3: TGTGCCAGCAGCTTTTCGAGCGGGTGGGGGCAGTACTTC. This gives the protein CASSFSSGWGQYF.

The chain employs TRBV2 and TRBJ1-4, with D uncertain. The CDR3 spans 15 residues. The germline CDR1 and CDR2 sequences are SNHLY and FYNNEI. V lost 4 bases to trimming and J lost 8 bases, with 17 bases between them. CDR3 sequence: CASSASGSGVEKLFF. CDR3 coding DNA: TGTGCCAGCAGTGCCTCGGGCTCTGGGGTGGAAAAACTGTTTTTT.

The rearrangement uses TRBV28 and TRBJ2-7; 7 bases align to TRBD1. There are 14 residues in the CDR3. Trimming at V came to 7 bases and at J to 3 bases, leaving 9 bases not matched to a gene. CDR1 and CDR2 (germline): MDHEN, SYDVKM. Written as DNA, the CDR3 is TGTGCCAGCACCCCAGGGGGACAAGTCTACGAGCAGTACTTC. It translates to CASTPGGQVYEQYF.

This clonotype has more than one count but fewer than ten. CDR3 in amino acids: CASSRPGSQTGWEQFF. Here the CDR3 DNA reads TGTGCCAGTAGTAGACCCGGATCCCAAACCGGATGGGAGCAGTTCTTC. This chain uses TRBV19 with TRBJ2-1, with D unclear. Germline CDR1 reads LNHDA; CDR2 reads SQIVND (reference sequence). V was trimmed by 4 bases and J by 10 bases, leaving 23 bases between them. The CDR3 spans 16 residues.

The chain couples TRBV28 to TRBJ1-1, with unresolved D. The CDR3 runs to 12 residues. Trimming removed 1 base from V and 10 bases from J, with 10 bases in between. Germline-derived CDR1 and CDR2 are MDHEN and SYDVKM. CDR3 sequence reads: CASSLLATRAFF. In DNA, the CDR3 is TGTGCCAGCAGTTTATTGGCGACCCGAGCTTTCTTT.

This clonotype was picked up a small number of times. The gene calls are TRBV4-2 and TRBJ1-5; D possibly corresponds to TRBD1 (5 bases). Germline V gene data show CDR1 as LGHNA and CDR2 as YNFKEQ. Deletions cut 0 bases from V and 0 bases from J, with 6 bases between. The CDR3 is made up of 15 amino acids. The CDR3 bases are TGTGCCAGCAGCCAAGAGCAGGGTAGCAATCAGCCCCAGCATTTT. Translating it yields CASSQEQGSNQPQHF.

This clonotype occurred a few times. The chain employs TRBV9 and TRBJ2-6; 9 nucleotides match TRBD2. J lost 1 base, V lost 5 bases, and 4 bases had no gene match. CDR3 size: 16 residues. Germline CDR1 SGDLS, CDR2 YYNGEE. The CDR3 coding sequence is TGTGCCAGCAGGGCGGGAGGGGTTTCTGGGGCCAACGTCCTGACTTTC. This sequence encodes CASRAGGVSGANVLTF.

V gene TRBV9 combines with J gene TRBJ2-5, with 7 bases lining up with TRBD1. J was trimmed by 2 bases and V by 1 base; bases with no gene match: 5. The germline V gene encodes CDR1 SGDLS and CDR2 YYNGEE. The CDR3 spans 15 residues. CDR3 residues: CASSVTLGQQETQYF. CDR3 coding DNA: TGTGCCAGCAGCGTAACCCTGGGACAGCAAGAGACCCAGTACTTC.

This clonotype was observed a handful of times. The chain has TRBV28 and TRBJ2-3; D is undetermined. This CDR3 has 12 amino acids. CDR1 and CDR2 (germline): MDHEN, SYDVKM. Trimming stripped 3 bases from V and 7 bases from J, with 8 bases between. The CDR3 spells CASSFGQHTQYF. As DNA, the CDR3 is TGTGCCAGCAGTTTTGGGCAGCATACGCAGTATTTT. The entire variable domain, with the rest obtained from reference TRBV28 and TRBJ2-3, is as follows: DVKVTQSSRYLVKRTGEKVFLECVQDMDHENMFWYRQDPGLGLRLIYFSYDVKMKEKGDIPEGYSVSREKKERFSLILESASTNQTSMYLCASSFGQHTQYFGPGTRLTVL.

The CDR3 protein is CASSPHGTGGPLMDTQYF. The CDR3 coding sequence is TGTGCCAGCAGCCCCCATGGGACGGGAGGGCCTCTAATGGATACGCAGTATTTT. This chain joins TRBV3-1 and TRBJ2-3; 8 bases agree with TRBD2. V lost 4 bases, J lost 6 bases, and 18 bases stayed unmatched. CDR3 length: 18 residues. Germline CDR1 is LGHDT and CDR2 is YNNKEL (reference sequence).

V gene TRBV20-1 combines with J gene TRBJ2-3, with TRBD2 matching over 12 bases. V dropped 5 bases and J dropped 6; count of bases not matched to a gene: 3. Germline V gene sequence: CDR1 DFQATT, CDR2 SNEGSKA (reference sequence). There are 13 residues in the CDR3. CDR3 protein: CSALGLAGDTQYF. The DNA of the CDR3 is TGCAGTGCTCTCGGACTAGCGGGGGATACGCAGTATTTT.

The chain uses TRBV7-9 and TRBJ1-1; TRBD1 might be the D (6 bases). V was shortened by 2 bases and J by 2 bases, with 9 bases between the two germline ends. The CDR3 is made up of 14 amino acids. In germline, CDR1 is SEHNR, CDR2 FQNEAQ (reference sequence). As DNA, the CDR3 is TGTGCCAGCAGCTTACAGGGGAAAAACACTGAAGCTTTCTTT. This sequence encodes CASSLQGKNTEAFF.

This clonotype was detected only a few times. V usage is TRBV18 and J usage is TRBJ2-7; TRBD2 matches 9 bases. J was trimmed by 3 bases and V by 5 bases; bases with no gene match: 17. This CDR3 comprises 18 residues. The germline V gene encodes CDR1 KGHSH and CDR2 LQKENI. The CDR3 DNA is TGTGCCAGCTCATACCAAACCCTATCGACTAGCGGAAACTACGAGCAGTACTTC. Translation gives CASSYQTLSTSGNYEQYF.

This rearrangement joins TRBV19 to TRBJ1-2; D uncertain. Germline values: CDR1 LNHDA, CDR2 SQIVND (reference sequence). The V end lost 5 bases, the J end lost 7 bases, and 14 bases lay between the germline ends. The CDR3 length is 13 residues. CDR3 protein: CASSLGPPSGYTF. CDR3 DNA sequence: TGTGCCAGTAGTCTAGGACCTCCCTCTGGCTACACCTTC.

The V call is TRBV6-5, the J call TRBJ1-1; D not certain. Germline V gene lookup returns CDR1 MNHEY and CDR2 SVGAGI. The germline V and J ends were trimmed by 0 bases and 4 bases, with 18 bases remaining between them. The CDR3 is 17 amino acids. The CDR3 DNA follows: TGTGCCAGCAGTTACTCGATTTTCCGAGGGATTGGCACTGAAGCTTTCTTT. It yields the protein CASSYSIFRGIGTEAFF.

This clonotype was observed a few times. V and J are TRBV29-1 and TRBJ1-1; D may be TRBD1 (6 bases). In germline, CDR1 is SQVTM, CDR2 ANQGSEA. CDR3 size: 14 residues. V lost 5 bases to trimming and J lost 2 bases, with 15 bases between them. CDR3 sequence (DNA): TGCAGCGTTCTGCAGGACAGTCAAAACACTGAAGCTTTCTTT. It codes for CSVLQDSQNTEAFF.

The V and J genes are TRBV27 and TRBJ2-1; either TRBD1 or TRBD2 may fit D (7 bases each). V was trimmed by 3 bases and J by 6 bases, leaving 18 bases between them. Germline V CDR1 and CDR2: MNHEY, SMNVEV (reference sequence). This CDR3 spans 16 amino acids. The CDR3 DNA follows: TGTGCCAGCAGTTTTCGGGACAGTGGGGGGGGCAATGAGCAGTTCTTC. Encoded protein: CASSFRDSGGGNEQFF.

The genes are TRBV7-9 and TRBJ1-1, with D possibly being TRBD1 (5 bases). Trimming left V 4 bases short and J 4 bases short, with 16 bases between. CDR1 is SEHNR and CDR2 is FQNEAQ in the germline V gene (reference sequence). This CDR3 region has 15 residues. For the CDR3, the DNA is TGTGCCAGCAGCTATCAGGGTAAAAGGGCCACTGAAGCTTTCTTT. It codes for CASSYQGKRATEAFF.

This chain connects TRBV5-1 to TRBJ2-7; 10 bases match TRBD2. The CDR3 length is 15 residues. The V gene end was trimmed by 3 bases and the J gene end by 3 bases; junction bases not matched to a gene: 6. Germline V lookup: CDR1 SGHRS, CDR2 YFSETQ. The CDR3 sequence is CASSSPTSGFYEQYF. DNA for the CDR3: TGCGCCAGCAGCTCACCGACTAGCGGGTTCTACGAGCAGTACTTC.

A few counts support this clonotype. This sequence joins TRBV20-1 and TRBJ1-1; no firm D call. This CDR3 is 11 amino acids long. Trimming shortened V by 3 bases and J by 1 base, and 3 bases separated the two germline ends. The V gene's germline CDR1 is DFQATT and CDR2 SNEGSKA (reference sequence). The CDR3, as DNA: TGCAGTGCTAGGGGGAACACTGAAGCTTTCTTT. Its translation is CSARGNTEAFF.

The chain employs TRBV10-1 and TRBJ2-1, with 8 bases fitting TRBD2. The CDR3 length is 12 residues. CDR1 is WNHNN, CDR2 SYGVQD, per germline (reference sequence). V gave up 2 bases and J gave up 12 bases; unmatched junction bases: 3. This chain's CDR3 is CASSEGLAGQFF. The CDR3 bases are TGCGCCAGCAGTGAGGGACTAGCAGGGCAGTTCTTC.

This clonotype was seen a handful of times. The chain combines TRBV3-1 with TRBJ1-5; D is unclear. The V end was cut by 4 bases, the J end by 5 bases, with 9 bases between. From germline, CDR1 is LGHDT and CDR2 YNNKEL (reference sequence). The CDR3 is made up of 13 amino acids. CDR3 in amino acids: CASSRPDHQPQHF. The CDR3 coding sequence is TGTGCCAGCAGCCGGCCAGATCATCAGCCCCAGCATTTT.

This clonotype was recorded a few times. This chain connects TRBV6-1 to TRBJ2-1, with 10 nucleotides matching TRBD2. The germline V gene has CDR1 MNHNS and CDR2 SASEGT. Losses at the gene ends were 6 bases for V and 9 bases for J; bases not matched to a gene: 5. The length of the CDR3 is 13 residues. DNA of the CDR3: TGTGCCAGCAGGGCTAGCGGGAGTATTGAGCAGTTCTTC. This gives the protein CASRASGSIEQFF.

The chain has TRBV11-2 and TRBJ1-2; tentative D call: TRBD1 (6 bases). CDR3 length: 13 amino acids. Deletions cut 5 bases from V and 8 bases from J, with 15 bases between. CDR1 is SGHAT and CDR2 is FQNNGV in the germline V gene. The CDR3 nucleotides are TGTGCCAGCAGCCCGACAGGCCCTCGAGGCTACACCTTC. It codes for CASSPTGPRGYTF.

The V call is TRBV20-1, the J call TRBJ1-1, with a weak D call TRBD1 (6 bases). CDR1 DFQATT and CDR2 SNEGSKA come from the germline V gene (reference sequence). V was clipped by 3 bases and J by 1 base, with 15 bases between them. The CDR3 contains 15 residues. The CDR3 nucleotides are TGCAGTGCTAGGGAAGGGAACAGGGCGAACACTGAAGCTTTCTTT. This codes for CSAREGNRANTEAFF.